This T cell receptor (beta chain) is drawn from a study of low-dose radiotherapy and immunotherapy resistance in tumors. Study details: Patients of Cohort 1 had 0.5 Gy fractions every 2 weeks, which summed to 6.5 Gy. Aspirin 300 mg was given orally each day for four cycles from cycle 1 day 1.

Time point here: after trial treatment. Treatment defined: LDRT plus nivolumab, ipilimumab, low-dose cyclophosphamide and aspirin (RACIN trial). Every donor was treated with nivolumab, ipilimumab, aspirin, low-dose cyclophosphamide and also low-dose radiotherapy. Eligibility criteria specified advanced solid malignancies devoid of tumor-infiltrating lymphocytes. This clonotype was seen at least ten times. A read error may account for a junction end that differs from germline. This CDR3 spans 15 amino acids. Germline V gene sequence: CDR1 SSHAT, CDR2 FNYEAQ (reference sequence). With TRAV- and TRBV-specific primers, first-strand cDNA was made, covering the alpha and beta chains. The TCRs were subjected to amplification over about 20 PCR cycles employing a constant-region primer in conjunction with a V-primer adapter. From the reads, TCRdb called clonotypes with MiXCR, one entry per CDR3 protein. The repertoire holds 85,000 to 95,000 distinct CDR3 sequences, with roughly 20% as singletons.

The starting material was PBMCs, obtained after low-dose radiotherapy plus immunotherapy. The chain uses TRBV7-7 and TRBJ2-1; D possibly corresponds to TRBD2 (7 bases). This clonotype was obtained from a female donor with ovarian cancer. This chain's CDR3 is CASSQLGGGRDEQFF. The DNA for the CDR3 is TGTGCTAGCAGCCAGCTGGGGGGGGGCCGCGATGAGCAGTTCTTC.